This note documents a single T cell receptor beta chain sequence. Its antigen is not known. PCR employed 60 Vbeta and 13 Jbeta primers. TCRdb's copy holds only in-frame clones and misses some; the assay was immunoSEQ multiplex PCR. Of roughly 100,000 clones in the sample, less than 85% were seen once. The CDR3 length is 14 residues. Trimming at V came to 3 bases and at J to 8 bases, leaving 12 bases not matched to a gene. Germline lookup yields CDR1 GTSNPN and CDR2 SVGIG (reference sequence). This record comes from a study of cytomegalovirus exposure and HLA in healthy donors. Across the study: A data release that came early held approximately 85 million unique TCRs from HLA-typed donors.

Whole-study results and caveats: The listing of 150 or so TCR beta chains classed them as cytomegalovirus-associated. The study found most TCR sequences rare, yet found some public TCRs in many donors.

V gene TRBV30 combines with J gene TRBJ2-7, with 8 bases identical to TRBD2. The sequencing sample was made of PBMCs. The TCR sequence derives from a man aged 40-50 years in good health and CMV-seropositive. Here the CDR3 reads CAWSLPPGRAQQYF. For the CDR3, the DNA is TGTGCCTGGAGCCTCCCCCCCGGGAGGGCGCAGCAGTACTTC.